The sequence of this T cell receptor beta chain was determined in a study of shared clonotypes between healthy human individuals. The overall study: The study enrolled a couple of women and a few men aged 18 to 49.

Measured with immunoSEQ multiplex PCR; TCRdb has only the in-frame clones, and not every one. The sample consists of about 2,100,000 clones, more than 85% of them appearing once. This CDR3 region has 12 residues. Trimming removed 1 base from V and 13 bases from J, with 14 bases in between. Germline CDR1 is SGHAT and CDR2 is FQNNGV. As defined, naive CD8 cells were CD45RO-negative and positively selected for CCR7, with terminally differentiated effector memory CD45RA+ cells excluded. The clonotype was recovered from a man aged 18-30 years in good health. Some clones in this sample may be carry-over from other donors' samples. The J gene is TRBJ2-7, the V gene TRBV11-2; D unclear. Sequencing was done on a sample of naive CD8+ T cells from PBMCs. The DNA of the CDR3 is TGTGCCAGCAGCTTAGGTATAGCCGGCAGATACTTC. Its translation: CASSLGIAGRYF.